Sequencing of this T cell receptor (beta chain) was carried out in a study of cytomegalovirus exposure and HLA in healthy donors. Germline V gives CDR1 SGHNT, CDR2 YENEEA. The J segment lost 6 bases and the V segment lost 5 bases, leaving 3 bases of the junction unmatched. This CDR3 is 12 amino acids long. The table came from immunoSEQ multiplex PCR; TCRdb's copy has only in-frame clones and leaves some out. The sample shows some 310,000 clones, roughly 90% of them seen only once. The sequenced sample was PBMCs. This clonotype was obtained from a man aged 25-40 years in good health and CMV-seronegative. The chain employs TRBV11-3 and TRBJ1-1; 7 bases fit TRBD1. DNA for the CDR3: TGTGCCAGCAGCCACGACAGGGCTGAAGCTTTCTTT. Residues: CASSHDRAEAFF.